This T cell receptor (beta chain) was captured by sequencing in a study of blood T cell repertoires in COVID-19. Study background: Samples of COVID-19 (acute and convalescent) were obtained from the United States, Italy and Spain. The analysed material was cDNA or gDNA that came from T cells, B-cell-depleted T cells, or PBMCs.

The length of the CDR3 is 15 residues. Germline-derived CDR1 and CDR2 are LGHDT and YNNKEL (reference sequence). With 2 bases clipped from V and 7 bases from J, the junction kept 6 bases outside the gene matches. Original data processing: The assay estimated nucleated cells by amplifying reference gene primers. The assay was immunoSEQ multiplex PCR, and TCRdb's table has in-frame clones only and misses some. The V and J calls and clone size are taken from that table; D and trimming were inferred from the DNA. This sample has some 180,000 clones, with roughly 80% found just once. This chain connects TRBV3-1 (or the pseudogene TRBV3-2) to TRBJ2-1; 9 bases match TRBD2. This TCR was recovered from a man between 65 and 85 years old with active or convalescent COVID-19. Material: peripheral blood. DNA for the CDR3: TGTGCCAGCAGCCAAATAGCGGGAGCGTATAATGAGCAGTTCTTC. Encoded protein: CASSQIAGAYNEQFF.